This T cell receptor beta chain is drawn from a study of blood T cell repertoires in COVID-19. Germline CDR1 SGHAT, CDR2 FQNNGV. The V gene lost 1 base and the J gene lost 5 bases, with 14 bases spanning the gap. The CDR3 has 15 residues. TCRdb's table, derived via immunoSEQ multiplex PCR, lists solely in-frame clones and lacks some. The sample records tens of thousands of clones, 90% to 95% being singletons. The clonotype originates from a man aged 45-65 years with active COVID-19. The rearrangement links TRBV11-2 to TRBJ1-1, with D perhaps matching TRBD1 (6 bases). Sequenced sample: peripheral blood. CDR3 nucleotide sequence: TGTGCCAGCAGCTTAGTGTCGGCTAGGGGGACTGAAGCTTTCTTT. It is translated as CASSLVSARGTEAFF.